These T cell receptor beta chains were read from a single sample in a study of blood T cell repertoires in COVID-19. Assay used: immunoSEQ multiplex PCR; TCRdb lists only in-frame clones, some missing. The top ten clones hold around 2.9% of a sample with about 87,000 clones, about 85% of them seen once. The sequenced sample consisted of peripheral blood. The receptors here all came from a woman of 80 years or more with COVID-19, enrolled during active disease. Both conserved end residues are part of each CDR3. The D gene is left open where the match is weak. Clone size appears in some rows only: once, few, many, or a class for an expanded clone.

clone_size	j_call	cdr3_length	d_call	v_call	cdr3_aa	cdr3_nt
few	TRBJ2-3	15	TRBD2	TRBV4-3	CASSYGLASSDTQYF	TGCGCCAGCAGCTACGGACTAGCGAGCTCAGATACGCAGTATTTT
.	TRBJ2-7	12	TRBD1	TRBV28	CASETGSYEQYF	TGTGCCAGCGAGACAGGGAGCTACGAGCAGTACTTC
.	TRBJ1-4	18	TRBD1	TRBV7-9	CASSLDWTGAQANEKLFF	TGTGCCAGCAGCTTGGATTGGACAGGGGCCCAGGCTAATGAAAAACTGTTTTTT
few	TRBJ2-2	16	TRBD1	TRBV15	CATSRDPQGATGELFF	TGTGCCACCAGCAGAGATCCACAGGGGGCCACCGGGGAGCTGTTTTTT
.	TRBJ1-1	18	TRBD1	TRBV27	CASSPSPPYLDRDTEAFF	TGTGCCAGCAGTCCAAGCCCACCCTATCTGGACAGGGACACTGAAGCTTTCTTT
.	TRBJ2-3	16	.	TRBV5-1	CASPSPLDSVADTQYF	TGCGCCAGCCCCTCCCCCCTAGACAGCGTAGCAGATACGCAGTATTTT
.	TRBJ2-1	15	.	TRBV7-6	CASSLVQVTYNEQFF	TGTGCCAGCAGCTTAGTGCAGGTGACCTACAATGAGCAGTTCTTC
.	TRBJ1-3	16	TRBD1	TRBV5-6	CASSLNRGQGGNTIYF	TGTGCCAGCAGCTTGAATCGTGGACAGGGAGGAAACACCATATATTTT
few	TRBJ1-5	15	.	TRBV19	CASSIGTGWDQPQHF	TGTGCCAGTAGTATCGGAACAGGGTGGGATCAGCCCCAGCATTTT
.	TRBJ1-1	14	.	TRBV5-1	CASSFMSGGTEAFF	TGCGCCAGCAGCTTTATGAGCGGGGGCACTGAAGCTTTCTTT
.	TRBJ2-5	14	.	TRBV5-4	CASSPGLAQETQYF	TGTGCCAGCAGCCCAGGACTGGCCCAAGAGACCCAGTACTTC
.	TRBJ2-3	16	TRBD2	TRBV9	CASSAPRDYSTDTQYF	TGTGCCAGCAGCGCTCCGAGGGACTACAGCACAGATACGCAGTATTTT
.	TRBJ2-3	15	TRBD2	TRBV7-2	CASSLARGAGYTQYF	TGTGCCAGCAGCTTAGCGCGGGGGGCCGGGTATACGCAGTATTTT
.	TRBJ2-3	15	TRBD1	TRBV18	CASSPGQGSTDTQYF	TGTGCCAGCTCACCAGGACAGGGAAGCACAGATACGCAGTATTTT
.	TRBJ2-7	13	TRBD2	TRBV6-5	CASRQSGGYEQYF	TGTGCCAGCAGGCAAAGCGGGGGCTACGAGCAGTACTTC
.	TRBJ2-5	13	.	TRBV5-1	CASSSRGQETQYF	TGCGCCAGCAGCTCGCGGGGCCAAGAGACCCAGTACTTC
.	TRBJ2-3	14	.	TRBV19	CASSLDGSTDTQYF	TGTGCCAGTAGTTTAGACGGTAGCACAGATACGCAGTATTTT
.	TRBJ1-6	13	.	TRBV6-5	CASSYEGASPLHF	TGTGCCAGCAGTTATGAGGGAGCTTCACCCCTCCACTTT
once	TRBJ2-1	15	.	TRBV27	CASNLGSPRNNEQFF	TGTGCCAGCAACCTCGGATCTCCGAGGAACAATGAGCAGTTCTTC
once	TRBJ2-1	14	.	TRBV9	CASSAHVTDNEQFF	TGTGCCAGCAGCGCACACGTGACAGACAATGAGCAGTTCTTC
.	TRBJ2-3	19	TRBD2	TRBV15	CATSRDSVWRENRTDTQYF	TGTGCCACCAGCAGAGATTCGGTTTGGCGGGAGAATCGCACAGATACGCAGTATTTT
.	TRBJ2-5	19	TRBD2	TRBV19	CASSIQVPLPGLGGETQYF	TGTGCCAGTAGTATTCAGGTACCCCTGCCGGGACTAGGGGGTGAGACCCAGTACTTC
few	TRBJ1-1	12	.	TRBV30	CAWSVLGVEAFF	TGTGCCTGGAGTGTACTCGGAGTCGAAGCTTTCTTT
few	TRBJ1-1	15	TRBD1	TRBV6-5	CASRRTGQADTEAFF	TGTGCCAGCAGGCGGACAGGGCAGGCTGACACTGAAGCTTTCTTT
few	TRBJ2-5	13	.	TRBV3-1/TRBV3-2	CASSQWGEETQYF	TGTGCCAGCAGCCAATGGGGAGAAGAGACCCAGTACTTC
.	TRBJ1-5	13	TRBD1	TRBV10-3	CAIRQGGNQPQHF	TGTGCCATCAGACAGGGGGGCAATCAGCCCCAGCATTTT
.	TRBJ1-6	14	.	TRBV5-4	CASSLTVSLSPLHF	TGTGCCAGCAGCTTGACAGTCAGTCTATCACCCCTCCACTTT
.	TRBJ2-3	14	.	TRBV13	CASSLGASTDTQYF	TGTGCCAGCAGTCTGGGGGCGAGCACAGATACGCAGTATTTT